This TCR beta chain came from a study of PD-1 blockade in classical Hodgkin lymphoma. Study-level background: Patients were dosed intravenously with nivolumab at 3 mg/kg every 2 weeks.

The repertoire was sequenced with immunoSEQ multiplex PCR; TCRdb's copy has only in-frame clones and lacks some. The sample includes 31,000 or so clones, approximately 70% of them seen just once. Regarding this clone: The antigen is undetermined.

Trimming cost V 7 bases and J 8 bases, with 15 bases left between them. The CDR3 has 13 amino acids. Germline-derived CDR1 and CDR2 are LNHDA and SQIVND (reference sequence). Every patient had relapsed following autologous stem cell transplantation, and cohorts differed in brentuximab vedotin exposure. Each best response was a complete response, a partial response or progressive disease. Study-wide results and limits: Complete responders started with a diversity level that resembled newly diagnosed patients at baseline. Diversity in CD4+ TCRs, unlike that measured in CD8+ TCRs, had risen significantly by C4D1.

The chain joins TRBV19 to TRBJ2-1; D uncertain. The source was peripheral blood mononuclear cells (PBMCs), collected before the second cycle of nivolumab. This TCR derives from a human donor with classical Hodgkin lymphoma. CDR3 nucleotides: TGTGCCAGTAAAGGTCAGTCGACCCATGAGCAGTTCTTC. Translated, it gives CASKGQSTHEQFF.